One and the same sample provided the 14 T cell receptor beta chains below, sequenced in a study of T cells in Graves' hyperthyroidism and ophthalmopathy. The source material, RNA transcripts, was used to amplify TCR beta CDR3 regions. An initial round of RT-PCR targeting the TCR CDR3 relied on the HTBI primer set. TCRdb analysed the multiplex PCR reads with MiXCR anew, one entry per CDR3 protein. Of hundreds of thousands of distinct CDR3 sequences listed, approximately 25% were seen once; the top ten hold about 11%. The specimen sequenced was blood. These TCRs come from a woman between 25 and 40 years old with Graves' ophthalmopathy.

The J gene is TRBJ2-7, the V gene TRBV5-8, with 7 bases identical to TRBD1. CDR1 SGHTS and CDR2 YDEGEE come from the germline V gene. The CDR3 runs to 13 residues. Losses at the gene ends were 4 bases for V and 6 bases for J; bases not matched to a gene: 7. The CDR3 reads CASSIRQGGEQYF. CDR3 coding DNA: TGTGCCAGCAGCATACGACAGGGTGGCGAGCAGTACTTC.

The V gene is TRBV10-3, the J gene TRBJ1-1; D perhaps matches TRBD1 (5 bases). CDR1 is ENHRY, CDR2 SYGVKD, per germline. The CDR3 consists of 11 residues. Trimming cost V 7 bases and J 3 bases, with 6 bases left between them. The CDR3 sequence is CAIMGDTEAFF. DNA for the CDR3: TGTGCCATCATGGGGGACACTGAAGCTTTCTTT.

In this sample, this clonotype turned up a few times. The chain joins TRBV27 to TRBJ2-5; D possibly corresponds to TRBD2 (6 bases). This CDR3 has 15 amino acids. Germline values: CDR1 MNHEY, CDR2 SMNVEV (reference sequence). V was trimmed by 4 bases and J by 0 bases, leaving 12 bases between them. In DNA, the CDR3 is TGTGCCAGCAGTTCCGACCTAGCGTACCAAGAGACCCAGTACTTC. Encoded protein: CASSSDLAYQETQYF.

This clonotype occurred many times. V usage is TRBV7-2 and J usage is TRBJ1-2; 7 nucleotides agree with TRBD1. CDR1 is SGHTA and CDR2 is FQGNSA in the germline V gene. V dropped 3 bases and J dropped 7; count of bases not matched to a gene: 8. The CDR3 extends over 14 amino acids. The CDR3 region is CASSFEQGLFGYTF. CDR3 nucleotide sequence: TGTGCCAGCAGCTTCGAACAGGGGCTTTTTGGCTACACCTTC.

This clonotype came up a few times. The CDR3 nucleotides read TGTGCCAGCAGTGTGGACAACTCCTACGAGCAGTACTTC. This translates into CASSVDNSYEQYF. The rearrangement joins TRBV2 to TRBJ2-7, with D possibly being TRBD1 (5 bases). This CDR3 has 13 residues. V was trimmed by 4 bases and J by 0 bases, leaving 7 bases between them. Germline CDR1 and CDR2: SNHLY and FYNNEI.

The table lists this clonotype with many counts. The CDR3 DNA sequence: TGTGCCAGCTGGGCAGGGAATAATTACGAGCAGTACTTC. Its protein product is CASWAGNNYEQYF. The rearrangement uses TRBV12-3 or TRBV12-4 and TRBJ2-7; a weak D match, TRBD1 (5 bases). The CDR3 totals 13 residues. V was pared by 8 bases and J by 4 bases, with 15 bases between.

To note about this clonotype: This clone may be a read error of a much larger clone one base away. V gene TRBV5-1 combines with J gene TRBJ1-2, with TRBD1 identical over 10 bases. Germline CDR1 reads SGHRS; CDR2 reads YFSETQ. The CDR3 runs 14 residues. After removal of 4 bases from V and 4 bases from J, the junction contained 4 bases not matched to a gene. The CDR3 sequence is CASSAGQGSYGYTF. The CDR3 bases are TGCGCCAGCAGCGCGGGACAGGGGAGCTATGGCTACACCTTC.

The chain has TRBV3-1 and TRBJ1-2; D is unresolved. Germline V gene data show CDR1 as LGHDT and CDR2 as YNNKEL (reference sequence). Trimming removed 3 bases at V and 7 bases at J, with 6 bases between. The CDR3 is made up of 11 amino acids. CDR3 sequence (DNA): TGTGCCAGCAGCCACGTCAGTGGCTACACCTTC. This codes for CASSHVSGYTF.

At least ten counts were recorded for this clonotype. This rearrangement joins TRBV28 to TRBJ1-2; TRBD1 matches 7 bases. Germline trimming cut 5 bases from V and 6 bases from J; bases unmatched to any gene: 9. The germline V gene encodes CDR1 MDHEN and CDR2 SYDVKM. The CDR3 is 14 residues long. CDR3 protein: CASSPMTGFDGYTF. The CDR3 region has the DNA TGTGCCAGCAGTCCCATGACAGGGTTCGATGGCTACACCTTC.

This clonotype was recorded at least ten times. The rearrangement joins TRBV27 to TRBJ1-2; D ambiguous. This CDR3 contains 12 residues. The V end lost 6 bases, the J end lost 6 bases, and 11 bases lay between the germline ends. Germline V lookup: CDR1 MNHEY, CDR2 SMNVEV (reference sequence). In nucleotides, the CDR3 is TGTGCCAGCAGCTTACCTGGTCATGGCTACACCTTC. It encodes CASSLPGHGYTF.

This clonotype appeared many times. The gene calls are TRBV12-3 or TRBV12-4 and TRBJ1-1; 12 nucleotides match TRBD1. CDR3 size: 15 residues. V lost 8 bases to trimming and J lost 3 bases; unmatched junction nucleotides: 7. In DNA form, the CDR3 reads TGTGCCAGCCTACCGGGACAGGGGGCATACACTGAAGCTTTCTTT. Its protein product is CASLPGQGAYTEAFF.

V and J are TRBV18 and TRBJ2-6, with 12 bases lining up with TRBD1. V was pared by 5 bases and J by 10 bases, with 3 bases of the junction left unmatched. This CDR3 is built from 14 residues. CDR1 and CDR2 (germline): KGHSH, LQKENI. CDR3 nucleotides: TGTGCCAGCTCAGGGGACAGGGGGCTGAACGTCCTGACTTTC. It encodes CASSGDRGLNVLTF.

With regard to this clonotype: The junction departs from the called germline gene at one end, perhaps through a read error. The chain links TRBV20-1 to TRBJ2-2; 9 bases are shared with TRBD1. There are 14 residues in the CDR3. Germline V gives CDR1 DFQATT, CDR2 SNEGSKA (reference sequence). DNA of the CDR3: TGCAGTGCTAGGGACAGGGGTCGCACCGGGGGGCTGTTTTTT. Protein: CSARDRGRTGGLFF.

V gene TRBV2 combines with J gene TRBJ1-5; maybe TRBD1 (5 bases). The germline V gene has CDR1 SNHLY and CDR2 FYNNEI. The CDR3 is 13 residues long. Trimming took off 6 bases at V and 3 bases at J, with 9 bases between the two ends. The CDR3 protein is CASSAGVNQPQHF. The CDR3 DNA is TGTGCCAGCAGCGCGGGGGTCAATCAGCCCCAGCATTTT.